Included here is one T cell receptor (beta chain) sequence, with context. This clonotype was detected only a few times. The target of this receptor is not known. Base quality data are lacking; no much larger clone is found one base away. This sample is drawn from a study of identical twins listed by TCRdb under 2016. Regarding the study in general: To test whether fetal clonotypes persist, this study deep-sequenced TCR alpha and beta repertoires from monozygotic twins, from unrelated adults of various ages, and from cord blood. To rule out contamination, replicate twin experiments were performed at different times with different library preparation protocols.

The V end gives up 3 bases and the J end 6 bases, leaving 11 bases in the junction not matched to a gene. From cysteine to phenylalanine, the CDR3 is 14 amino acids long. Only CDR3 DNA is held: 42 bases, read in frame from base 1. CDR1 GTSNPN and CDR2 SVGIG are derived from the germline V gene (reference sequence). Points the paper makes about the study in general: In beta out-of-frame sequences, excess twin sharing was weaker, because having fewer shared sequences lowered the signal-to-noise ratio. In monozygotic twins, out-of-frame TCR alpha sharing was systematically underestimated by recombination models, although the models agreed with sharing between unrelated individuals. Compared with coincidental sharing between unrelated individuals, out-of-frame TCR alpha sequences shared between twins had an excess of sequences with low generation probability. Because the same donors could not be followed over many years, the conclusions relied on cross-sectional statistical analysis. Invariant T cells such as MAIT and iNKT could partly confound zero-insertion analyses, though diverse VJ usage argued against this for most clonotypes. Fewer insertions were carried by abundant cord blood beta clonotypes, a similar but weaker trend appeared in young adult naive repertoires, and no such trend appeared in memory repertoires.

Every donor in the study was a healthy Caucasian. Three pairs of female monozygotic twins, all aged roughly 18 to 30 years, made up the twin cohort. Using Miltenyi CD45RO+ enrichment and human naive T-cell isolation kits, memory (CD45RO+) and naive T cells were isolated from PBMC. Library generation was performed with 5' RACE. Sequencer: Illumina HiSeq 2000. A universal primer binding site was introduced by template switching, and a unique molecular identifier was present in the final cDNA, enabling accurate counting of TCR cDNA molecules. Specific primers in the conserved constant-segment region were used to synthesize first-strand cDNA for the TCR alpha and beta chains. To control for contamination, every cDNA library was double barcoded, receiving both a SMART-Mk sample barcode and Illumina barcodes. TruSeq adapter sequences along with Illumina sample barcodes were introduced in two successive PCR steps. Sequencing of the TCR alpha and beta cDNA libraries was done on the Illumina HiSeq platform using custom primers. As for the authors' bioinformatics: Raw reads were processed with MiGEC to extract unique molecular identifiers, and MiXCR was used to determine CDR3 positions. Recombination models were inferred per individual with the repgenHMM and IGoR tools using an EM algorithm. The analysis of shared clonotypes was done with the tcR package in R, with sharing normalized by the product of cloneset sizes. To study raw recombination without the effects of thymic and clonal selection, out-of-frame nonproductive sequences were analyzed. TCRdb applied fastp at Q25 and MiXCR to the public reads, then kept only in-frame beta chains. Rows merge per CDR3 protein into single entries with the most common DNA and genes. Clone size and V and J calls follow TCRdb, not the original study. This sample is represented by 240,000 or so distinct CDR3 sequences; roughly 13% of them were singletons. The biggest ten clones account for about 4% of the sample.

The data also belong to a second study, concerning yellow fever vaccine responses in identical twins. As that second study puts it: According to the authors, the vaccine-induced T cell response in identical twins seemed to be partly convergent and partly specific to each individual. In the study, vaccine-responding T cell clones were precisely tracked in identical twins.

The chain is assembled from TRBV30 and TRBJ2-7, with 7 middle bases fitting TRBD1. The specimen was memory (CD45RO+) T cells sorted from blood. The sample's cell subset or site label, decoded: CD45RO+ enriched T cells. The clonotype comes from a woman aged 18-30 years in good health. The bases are TGTGCCTGGAGGACACAAGGACAGGCGGGCGAGCAGTACTTC. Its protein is CAWRTQGQAGEQYF.